This passage covers 5 T cell receptor beta chains from one sample sequenced in a study of blood T cell repertoires in COVID-19. Measured with immunoSEQ multiplex PCR; TCRdb has only the in-frame clones, and not every one. The sample holds 200,000 to 300,000 clones, approximately 82% seen once. The specimen was peripheral blood. The receptors come from a woman aged 80 or over with acute or convalescent COVID-19.

The chain joins TRBV28 to TRBJ1-3; D is undetermined. This CDR3 region has 14 residues. Trimming left V 3 bases short and J 0 bases short, with 6 bases between. The germline V gene encodes CDR1 MDHEN and CDR2 SYDVKM. The CDR3 sequence is CASSFGISGNTIYF. In DNA, the CDR3 is TGTGCCAGCAGTTTTGGCATCTCTGGAAACACCATATATTTT. Full variable domain (missing parts from reference TRBV28 and TRBJ1-3): DVKVTQSSRYLVKRTGEKVFLECVQDMDHENMFWYRQDPGLGLRLIYFSYDVKMKEKGDIPEGYSVSREKKERFSLILESASTNQTSMYLCASSFGISGNTIYFGEGSWLTVV.

The chain carries TRBV9 and TRBJ1-2, with D tentatively TRBD1 (5 bases). V dropped 5 bases and J dropped 0 bases, with 8 bases sitting between them. The CDR3 runs 13 residues. From germline, CDR1 is SGDLS and CDR2 YYNGEE. The chain's CDR3 is CASRGGTNYGYTF. In DNA form, the CDR3 reads TGTGCCAGCAGGGGGGGAACTAACTATGGCTACACCTTC. Complete variable domain (other parts from reference TRBV9 and TRBJ1-2): DSGVTQTPKHLITATGQRVTLRCSPRSGDLSVYWYQQSLDQGLQFLIQYYNGEERAKGNILERFSAQQFPDLHSELNLSSLELGDSALYFCASRGGTNYGYTFGSGTRLTVV.

The V and J genes are TRBV5-1 and TRBJ1-4, with 8 bases aligning to TRBD1. Germline values: CDR1 SGHRS, CDR2 YFSETQ. Losses at the gene ends were 4 bases for V and 4 bases for J; bases not matched to a gene: 9. The CDR3 is 16 amino acids. CDR3 loop: CASSPGTGDLNEKLFF. The CDR3 DNA reads as TGCGCCAGCAGCCCCGGGACAGGAGACCTTAATGAAAAACTGTTTTTT. The full variable domain, in which reference TRBV5-1 and TRBJ1-4 provide the parts outside the CDR3, is KAGVTQTPRYLIKTRGQQVTLSCSPISGHRSVSWYQQTPGQGLQFLFEYFSETQRNKGNFPGRFSGRQFSNSRSEMNVSTLELGDSALYLCASSPGTGDLNEKLFFGSGTQLSVL.

The V call is TRBV12-5, the J call TRBJ1-5; perhaps TRBD1 as D (5 bases). Per the germline V gene, CDR1 is LGHNT and CDR2 is FRNRAP. V was clipped by 1 base and J by 7 bases, with 14 bases between them. The CDR3 length is 15 residues. The CDR3 protein is CASGLAGAGGQPQHF. CDR3 bases: TGTGCTAGTGGTTTGGCCGGGGCCGGGGGACAGCCCCAGCATTTT.

This clone was counted once. V gene TRBV7-3 combines with J gene TRBJ1-1, with D possibly TRBD1 on 5 matching bases. V was shortened by 5 bases and J by 2 bases, with 9 bases between the two germline ends. The germline V gene encodes CDR1 SGHTA and CDR2 FQGTGA. CDR3 length: 13 amino acids. CDR3 bases: TGTGCCAGCAGCAAAGGGACTAACACTGAAGCTTTCTTT. This codes for CASSKGTNTEAFF.